This TCR beta chain was found in a study of type 1 regulatory T cells. On the study more broadly: T-allo10 is an in vitro-generated, Tr1-enriched CD4 T cell product specific for alloantigen.

To note about this clonotype: The antigen is undetermined.

TCRdb processed the reads anew with MiXCR; each CDR3 protein has one entry. The repertoire includes around 69,000 distinct CDR3 sequences, approximately 64% of them detected once, and 7.6% sits in the top ten. CDR3 length equals 15 residues. Germline CDR1 SNHLY, CDR2 FYNNEI. Trimming at V came to 10 bases and at J to 7 bases, leaving 15 bases not matched to a gene. The graft donor-derived T-allo10 cells reportedly recognize host alloantigens, are anergic, and suppress alloantigen-specifically. Sequenced sample: cultured T cells, either the whole culture or a sorted T cell fraction (not recorded which). The subset is: Tr1-enriched cell product generated in vitro against host alloantigens. The rearrangement uses TRBV2 and TRBJ2-1; 8 bases match TRBD2. The receptor's source is a human donor in good health. CDR3 amino acids: CATGKRLAQRNEQFF. CDR3 nucleotide sequence: TGTGCCACCGGAAAACGACTAGCGCAAAGGAATGAGCAGTTCTTC.